This TCR beta chain was profiled in a study of T cells expressing NK-cell markers. As for the study in general: Repertoire data for TCR beta were derived from sorted T cells (CD3+CD56+NKG2C+, CD3+CD56+NKG2C- and CD3+CD56-NKG2C+).

Details on this clonotype: Its antigen is currently unknown.

Broader study findings: Of the CD8+ T cells in six donors, about 1.0-7.5% belonged to dominant NKG2C+ clonotypes.

The authors made TCR beta cDNA libraries by 5'RACE template switching. This switching added a universal primer site and UMIs. TCRdb reanalyzed the 5' RACE reads, giving one entry per CDR3 protein sequence and no DNA. Recorded here are approximately 380,000 distinct CDR3 sequences; the top ten clones represent around 5%. Per the germline V gene, CDR1 is SGHRS and CDR2 is YFSETQ. CDR3 length: 13 residues. The source of this sequence is a man aged 18 to 69 in good health. Sequenced material: blood T cells: a sorted CD56 or NKG2C T cell subset, CD4+ or CD8+ T cells, or bulk PBMC T cells (not recorded which). The chain is built from TRBV5-1 and TRBJ2-4; the D call from TCRdb, TRBD2, cannot be confirmed without DNA. Here the CDR3 reads CASQTSGGNIQYF.